These T cell receptor beta chains were read from a single sample in a study of blood T cell repertoires in COVID-19. TCRdb keeps only in-frame clones here, not all; method: immunoSEQ multiplex PCR. The sample carries about 260,000 clones, about 90% recorded once. The sample comprised peripheral blood. These TCRs come from a middle-aged woman with acute or convalescent COVID-19. Each CDR3 is given with its conserved first and last residue. Fields, in order: J gene, clone size, CDR3 length, D gene, V gene, CDR3 DNA, CDR3 protein. D genes are given only for firm matches. Size is omitted from some rows. Given values are once, few, many or a class for expanded clones.

TRBJ1-1	.	12	.	TRBV29-1	TGCAGCGCCCAAGGGGTGTTGGCTGAAGCTTTCTTT	CSAQGVLAEAFF
TRBJ1-3	once	15	.	TRBV18	TGTGCCAGCTCACCAACCGTGAGCTTTGGAAACACCATATATTTT	CASSPTVSFGNTIYF
TRBJ2-1	.	12	TRBD2	TRBV2	TGTGCCAGCAGTTGGGGACTACCTCACCCGTTCTTC	CASSWGLPHPFF
TRBJ1-3	.	16	TRBD1	TRBV2	TGTGCCAGCAGTGTGGGCAGGGGGCTCTCTGGAAACACCATATATTTT	CASSVGRGLSGNTIYF
TRBJ1-5	once	15	.	TRBV7-9	TGTGCCAGCAGCTTGTCCGACAGCCCCAATCAGCCCCAGCATTTT	CASSLSDSPNQPQHF
TRBJ2-1	.	15	.	TRBV6-5	TGTGCCAGCAGTACCCGGGGTTTACCCTACAATGAGCAGTTCTTC	CASSTRGLPYNEQFF
TRBJ2-3	.	15	.	TRBV6-5	TGTGCCAGCAGTTACTCGTCTCGGCGGACAGATACGCAGTATTTT	CASSYSSRRTDTQYF
TRBJ1-2	.	13	.	TRBV3-1/TRBV3-2	TGTGCCAGCAGCCAAACAGGGCCGGGTGGCTACACCTTC	CASSQTGPGGYTF
TRBJ1-6	.	15	.	TRBV6-4	TGTGCCAGCAGTTTCAGGGTAGGGAATAATTCACCCCTCCACTTT	CASSFRVGNNSPLHF
TRBJ1-2	.	14	TRBD1	TRBV7-8	TGTGCCAGCAGCGTTCACAGGGGTGACTATGGCTACACCTTC	CASSVHRGDYGYTF
TRBJ2-1	.	15	TRBD2	TRBV5-6	TGTGCCAGCAGGTTGACTAGCGGGGTTTACAATGAGCAGTTCTTC	CASRLTSGVYNEQFF
TRBJ2-1	.	13	.	TRBV24-1	TGTGCCACCAGTGATTTTAGAACCGGGAAGGAGTTCTTC	CATSDFRTGKEFF
TRBJ1-1	.	15	.	TRBV18	TGTGCCAGCTCACCGTTGATCTTGCGGGACACTGAAGCTTTCTTT	CASSPLILRDTEAFF
TRBJ2-1	once	15	.	TRBV2	TGTGCCAGCGATGTGCGGGGACTCTCCTACAATGAGCAGTTCTTC	CASDVRGLSYNEQFF
TRBJ1-2	.	14	TRBD1	TRBV9	TGTGCCAGCAGAACGGACAGGGGAAACTATGGCTACACCTTC	CASRTDRGNYGYTF
TRBJ1-2	.	13	.	TRBV5-1	TGCGCCAGCAGCACTGACGACAGATCTAGCTACACCTTC	CASSTDDRSSYTF
TRBJ2-2	.	15	TRBD1	TRBV5-1	TGCGCCAGCAGCTTCAGGACAGGGGGCACCGGGGAGCTGTTTTTT	CASSFRTGGTGELFF
TRBJ1-1	.	11	TRBD1	TRBV6-5	TGTGCCACCAAAACAGGGGAGGAAGCTTTCTTT	CATKTGEEAFF
TRBJ2-1	.	16	.	TRBV7-9	TGTGCCAGCAGCTTATCTACCGGGGGGCCCAACAATGAGCAGTTCTTC	CASSLSTGGPNNEQFF
TRBJ1-6	.	19	.	TRBV5-1	TGCGCCAGCAGCTTGGTTGGAGGCGCGGGGTCCTCCTATAATTCACCCCTCCACTTT	CASSLVGGAGSSYNSPLHF
TRBJ1-2	few	13	.	TRBV5-4	TGTGCCAGCAGCACAAACAGGGAGTATGGCTACACCTTC	CASSTNREYGYTF
TRBJ1-5	.	19	.	TRBV5-6	TGTGCCAGCAGCTTGGAGGGATGGGGCAACGGTGGTGCTAATCAGCCCCAGCATTTT	CASSLEGWGNGGANQPQHF
TRBJ2-2	.	12	.	TRBV9	TGTGCCACCACAGGGTCGGCCGGGGAGCTGTTTTTT	CATTGSAGELFF
TRBJ1-2	.	15	.	TRBV6-5	TGTGCCACCTACCGGACAGCCAAAAACGCCTATGGCTACACCTTC	CATYRTAKNAYGYTF
TRBJ2-2	.	17	TRBD2	TRBV5-1	TGCGCCAGCAGCTTGTACGGGGGGGCGTCTAACACCGGGGAGCTGTTTTTT	CASSLYGGASNTGELFF
TRBJ1-1	.	14	.	TRBV18	TGTGCCAGCTCACCGAACCAGGTTAACACTGAAGCTTTCTTT	CASSPNQVNTEAFF
TRBJ1-2	.	15	.	TRBV5-8	TGTGCCAGCAGCACCCGGTGGGCCCCGGCCTATGGCTACACCTTC	CASSTRWAPAYGYTF
TRBJ2-4	.	19	TRBD2	TRBV5-1	TGCGCCAGCAGCTTGTCTCCGGGCGCGGGGGATAGCTTCAAAAACATTCAGTACTTC	CASSLSPGAGDSFKNIQYF
TRBJ1-1	.	13	.	TRBV2	TGTGCCAGCAACGACAGGCGGATTCCTGAAGCTTTCTTT	CASNDRRIPEAFF
TRBJ2-5	.	12	.	TRBV19	TGTGCCAGTAGAAACCCCGGGGAGACCCAGTACTTC	CASRNPGETQYF
TRBJ1-5	.	16	.	TRBV27	TGTGCCAGCAGTTTATTCCTGGACAGTACGAATCAGCCCCAGCATTTT	CASSLFLDSTNQPQHF
TRBJ1-5	once	12	.	TRBV2	TGTGCCAGCCGGGGGGCGGATCAGCCCCAGCATTTT	CASRGADQPQHF
TRBJ2-2	.	15	TRBD2	TRBV11-2	TGTGCCAGCAGCTTAGCGCCGGGAGGGACGTGGGAGCTGTTTTTT	CASSLAPGGTWELFF
TRBJ2-3	.	15	.	TRBV4-2	TGTGCCAGCAGCCATGTCCGGGGGAGCACAGATACGCAGTATTTT	CASSHVRGSTDTQYF